The 31 T cell receptor beta chains below come from one sample, sequenced in a study of cytomegalovirus exposure and HLA in healthy donors. The PCR employed 60 Vbeta primers together with 13 Jbeta primers. Sequenced by immunoSEQ multiplex PCR; TCRdb stores in-frame clones only, minus some. The sample has fewer than 150,000 clones, around 76% seen once. Sequencing was carried out using PBMCs. The source of these receptors is a male donor in good health and CMV-seronegative.

This chain connects TRBV7-2 to TRBJ1-5; D is unclear. The CDR3 loop spans 13 amino acids. Trimming stripped 1 base from V and 5 bases from J, with 6 bases between. Looked up from germline, CDR1 is SGHTA and CDR2 is FQGNSA. The CDR3 bases are TGTGCCAGCAGCTTAGTGGGCCATCAGCCCCAGCATTTT. Protein sequence: CASSLVGHQPQHF.

The V call is TRBV30, the J call TRBJ2-5; 9 bases match TRBD1. V dropped 4 bases and J dropped 2; count of bases not matched to a gene: 8. The length of the CDR3 is 15 residues. Germline loops: CDR1 GTSNPN, CDR2 SVGIG (reference sequence). The CDR3 DNA is TGTGCCTGGAAAAGAGGCGGGACAGGGCAAGAGACCCAGTACTTC. Translation gives CAWKRGGTGQETQYF.

This chain connects TRBV2 to TRBJ2-1; D gene unclear. The CDR3 length is 10 residues. With 7 bases removed from V and 8 bases from J, the gap between germline ends came to 6 bases. Germline V gene data show CDR1 as SNHLY and CDR2 as FYNNEI. The CDR3 loop reads CASMTHEQFF. The CDR3 DNA is TGTGCCAGCATGACTCATGAGCAGTTCTTC. The full variable domain, with the rest looked up from reference TRBV2 and TRBJ2-1, is EPEVTQTPSHQVTQMGQEVILRCVPISNHLYFYWYRQILGQKVEFLVSFYNNEISEKSEIFDDQFSVERPDGSNFTLKIRSTKLEDSAMYFCASMTHEQFFGPGTRLTVL.

The chain employs TRBV10-3 and TRBJ2-7; possibly TRBD2 for D (5 bases). V was shortened by 0 bases and J by 0 bases, with 15 bases between the two germline ends. The CDR3 runs 17 residues. Germline CDR1 and CDR2: ENHRY and SYGVKD. The CDR3 protein is CAISESGMGGLSYEQYF. DNA of the CDR3: TGTGCCATCAGTGAGTCAGGAATGGGCGGACTCTCCTACGAGCAGTACTTC.

This clone was seen a few times. The rearrangement links TRBV6-5 to TRBJ1-4; 8 bases align to TRBD1. The CDR3 extends over 14 amino acids. V was clipped by 5 bases and J by 5 bases; unmatched bases: 4. The germline gives CDR1 MNHEY, CDR2 SVGAGI. CDR3 residues: CASSQGALNEKLFF. The CDR3 bases are TGTGCCAGCAGTCAGGGGGCTCTCAATGAAAAACTGTTTTTT.

The chain joins TRBV9 to TRBJ2-2; D unresolved. Trimming stripped 4 bases from V and 6 bases from J, with 13 bases between. CDR3 length: 14 amino acids. Germline CDR1 and CDR2: SGDLS and YYNGEE. This CDR3 is CASSRTEAAGELFF. The CDR3 DNA reads as TGTGCCAGCAGCCGAACCGAGGCCGCCGGGGAGCTGTTTTTT.

This rearrangement joins TRBV28 to TRBJ2-1; possibly TRBD2 for D (6 bases). This CDR3 is built from 16 residues. V lost 3 bases to trimming and J lost 0 bases, with 12 bases between them. In germline, CDR1 is MDHEN, CDR2 SYDVKM. The CDR3 sequence: CASSFWDSSSYNEQFF. The CDR3 nucleotides read TGTGCCAGCAGTTTCTGGGACTCGAGCTCCTACAATGAGCAGTTCTTC.

The V and J genes are TRBV5-8 and TRBJ1-5; 9 bases match TRBD1. From germline, CDR1 is SGHTS and CDR2 YDEGEE. Trimming took 3 bases from V and 7 from J; bases not matched to a gene: 11. The CDR3 has 16 residues. The CDR3 nucleotides read TGTGCCAGCAGCTGGACAGGGGCCCCCTCCGTCCAGCCCCAGCATTTT. Protein product: CASSWTGAPSVQPQHF.

This clone appeared once. The chain employs TRBV7-3 and TRBJ2-1; D may be TRBD1 (6 bases). The CDR3 runs 17 residues. V lost 5 bases to trimming and J lost 4 bases, with 21 bases between them. Germline CDR1 is SGHTA and CDR2 is FQGTGA. The CDR3 region is CASSEIGGRTIYNEQFF. The CDR3 bases are TGTGCCAGCAGCGAAATAGGGGGAAGGACAATATACAATGAGCAGTTCTTC.

In regard to this clone: The junction does not match germline at one end; this may be a read error. The gene calls are TRBV5-6 and TRBJ2-2; 9 bases are a match to TRBD2. This CDR3 comprises 16 residues. CDR1 and CDR2 (germline): SGHDT, YYEEEE. The CDR3 is CARSLFSGGNTGELFF. In DNA form, the CDR3 reads TGTGCCCGCAGCTTGTTTAGCGGGGGGAACACCGGGGAGCTGTTTTTT.

The V and J genes are TRBV5-1 and TRBJ2-2; TRBD2 might be the D (6 bases). The CDR3 spans 11 residues. Trimming cost V 4 bases and J 10 bases, with 8 bases left between them. Germline values: CDR1 SGHRS, CDR2 YFSETQ. The CDR3 loop reads CASSGEAELFF. CDR3 nucleotides: TGCGCCAGCAGCGGGGAGGCGGAGCTGTTTTTT. The variable domain in full, with the rest retrieved from reference TRBV5-1 and TRBJ2-2, is KAGVTQTPRYLIKTRGQQVTLSCSPISGHRSVSWYQQTPGQGLQFLFEYFSETQRNKGNFPGRFSGRQFSNSRSEMNVSTLELGDSALYLCASSGEAELFFGEGSRLTVL.

As for this clone: At one boundary the junction diverges from the germline segment, which might be a read error. The CDR3 is CSSSFLGAQETQYF. The CDR3 bases are TGTTCCAGCAGCTTTCTGGGAGCACAAGAGACCCAGTACTTC. V usage is TRBV7-9 and J usage is TRBJ2-5; D possibly corresponds to TRBD2 (5 bases). Germline CDR1 is SEHNR and CDR2 is FQNEAQ (reference sequence). The CDR3 is 14 residues long. Full variable domain (rest looked up from reference TRBV7-9 and TRBJ2-5): DTGVSQNPRHKITKRGQNVTFRCDPISEHNRLYWYRQTLGQGPEFLTYFQNEAQLEKSRLLSDRFSAERPKGSFSTLEIQRTEQGDSAMYLCSSSFLGAQETQYFGPGTRLLVL.

The chain combines TRBV27 with TRBJ2-1, with 7 nucleotides matching TRBD2. CDR1 is MNHEY and CDR2 is SMNVEV in the germline V gene (reference sequence). With V trimmed by 3 bases and J by 2 bases, 4 bases remained unmatched. This CDR3 has 15 amino acids. The DNA of the CDR3 is TGTGCCAGCAGTTTCGGGGGGAGCCCCTACAATGAGCAGTTCTTC. It specifies CASSFGGSPYNEQFF.

V is TRBV6-1 and J is TRBJ1-3, with D maybe TRBD1 (6 bases). Germline V CDR1 and CDR2: MNHNS, SASEGT. The CDR3 runs 14 residues. Trimming left V 6 bases short and J 0 bases short, with 9 bases between. CDR3 in amino acids: CASRAGDSGNTIYF. In nucleotides, the CDR3 is TGTGCCAGCAGGGCAGGGGACTCTGGAAACACCATATATTTT.

The gene calls are TRBV21-1 and TRBJ1-1; no DNA check was done on the table's D call, TRBD1. TRBV21-1 is described as a pseudogene. The CDR3 contains 15 residues. The CDR3 bases are TGTGCCAGCAGCAAAGATATCCAGGGGCACACTGAAGCTTTCTTT. Translation: CASSKDIQGHTEAFF.

The chain carries TRBV28 and TRBJ2-7; TRBD2 might be the D (6 bases). Germline V gene data show CDR1 as MDHEN and CDR2 as SYDVKM. CDR3 size: 15 residues. Deletions cut 7 bases from V and 4 bases from J, with 20 bases between. For the CDR3, the DNA is TGTGCCAGCACCGTCACCGGGACTGGGGGATACGAGCAGTACTTC. Translation: CASTVTGTGGYEQYF.

The V and J genes are TRBV7-2 and TRBJ2-7; 9 positions match TRBD2. CDR3 length: 15 amino acids. V shed 3 bases and J 4 bases; nucleotides not matched to a gene: 7. Per germline, CDR1 SGHTA and CDR2 FQGNSA. The CDR3: CASSLIAGVVYEQYF. In nucleotides, the CDR3 is TGTGCCAGCAGCTTGATAGCGGGAGTTGTTTACGAGCAGTACTTC.

A single count supports this clone. The V and J genes are TRBV5-4 and TRBJ1-1, with TRBD1 as a possible D gene (6 bases). The length of the CDR3 is 14 residues. The ends were cut back, 5 bases at V and 1 base at J, with 12 bases in the middle. In germline, CDR1 is SGHNT, CDR2 YYREEE (reference sequence). The CDR3 protein is CASSPGHSNTEAFF. The CDR3 DNA reads TGTGCCAGCAGTCCGGGACACTCGAACACTGAAGCTTTCTTT.

The gene calls are TRBV30 and TRBJ1-6, with 9 bases that match TRBD1. CDR3 size: 15 residues. V shed 0 bases, J shed 7 bases, and the junction held 4 bases outside the gene matches. Germline V gene lookup returns CDR1 GTSNPN and CDR2 SVGIG (reference sequence). The chain's CDR3 is CAWSVQGARNSPLHF. The CDR3 nucleotides read TGTGCCTGGAGTGTACAGGGGGCTAGGAATTCACCCCTCCACTTT.

The rearrangement links TRBV4-1 to TRBJ2-7; D gene uncertain. CDR3 length: 14 amino acids. Trimming removed 2 bases at V and 2 bases at J, with 10 bases between. Germline loops: CDR1 MGHRA, CDR2 YSYEKL. Here the CDR3 DNA reads TGCGCCAGCAGCCAAATCGGCGGAGCCTACGAGCAGTACTTC. It codes for CASSQIGGAYEQYF.

The rearrangement joins TRBV4-3 to TRBJ2-7; 10 positions match TRBD1. The CDR3 loop spans 18 amino acids. Germline trimming cut 0 bases from V and 1 base from J; bases unmatched to any gene: 9. Per the germline V gene, CDR1 is LGHNA and CDR2 is YSLEER. Written as DNA, the CDR3 is TGCGCCAGCAGCCAAGAGGGGGGGACAGGGGCCCTTTCCTACGAGCAGTACTTC. This codes for CASSQEGGTGALSYEQYF.

J is TRBJ2-2 and V is TRBV6-1, with D tentatively TRBD1 (5 bases). Trimming removed 8 bases from V and 2 bases from J, with 15 bases in between. The length of the CDR3 is 15 residues. Per the germline V gene, CDR1 is MNHNS and CDR2 is SASEGT. The CDR3 sequence: CASSLDSFNTGELFF. CDR3 DNA sequence: TGTGCCAGCTCACTTGACAGCTTCAACACCGGGGAGCTGTTTTTT.

The genes are TRBV30 and TRBJ1-2; D not resolved. The V gene lost 1 base and the J gene lost 5 bases, with 8 bases spanning the gap. The CDR3 is 12 residues long. The germline V gene encodes CDR1 GTSNPN and CDR2 SVGIG (reference sequence). CDR3 bases: TGTGCCTGGAGTGCGAGTGATTATGGCTACACCTTC. Protein product: CAWSASDYGYTF.

The chain couples TRBV7-9 to TRBJ1-2; tentatively, D is TRBD1 (6 bases). The V end was cut by 4 bases, the J end by 1 base, with 22 bases between. Germline values: CDR1 SEHNR, CDR2 FQNEAQ (reference sequence). The CDR3 runs 18 residues. CDR3 in DNA: TGTGCCAGCAGCTACTGGGGGCAGGGGCGCACCTTTAACTATGGCTACACCTTC. Amino acids: CASSYWGQGRTFNYGYTF.

The V call is TRBV10-2, the J call TRBJ1-6; maybe TRBD1 (6 bases). Germline assignment: CDR1 WSHSY and CDR2 SAAADI. The CDR3 totals 18 residues. The V gene lost 2 bases and the J gene lost 0 bases, with 14 bases spanning the gap. CDR3 in DNA: TGCGCCAGCAGTGAGACAGGGACTACAAGCTCCTATAATTCACCCCTCCACTTT. Translating it yields CASSETGTTSSYNSPLHF.

The V and J genes are TRBV5-1 and TRBJ2-1; 12 bases align to TRBD2. The CDR3 is 19 amino acids. Germline values: CDR1 SGHRS, CDR2 YFSETQ. The V and J ends lost 4 bases and 2 bases, in that order; junction bases with no gene match: 13. The DNA of the CDR3 is TGCGCCAGCAGCCTACGACTAGCGGGGGTTACACCAACCTACAATGAGCAGTTCTTC. It is translated as CASSLRLAGVTPTYNEQFF.

The rearrangement joins TRBV5-1 to TRBJ2-7; 8 nucleotides match TRBD2. Germline CDR1 reads SGHRS; CDR2 reads YFSETQ. The V and J ends lost 7 bases and 6 bases, in that order; junction bases with no gene match: 24. The CDR3 has 18 residues. Written as DNA, the CDR3 is TGCGCCAGCCGCATAGGTAATAGCGGGACGATTGGAGGGGGCGAGCAGTACTTC. Its protein is CASRIGNSGTIGGGEQYF.

This clone was detected only a few times. This chain connects TRBV27 to TRBJ1-2; 7 nucleotides match TRBD1. The CDR3 extends over 14 amino acids. Trimming cost V 5 bases and J 5 bases; bases outside gene matches: 8. Germline values: CDR1 MNHEY, CDR2 SMNVEV (reference sequence). CDR3 sequence reads: CASSQKQGKYGYTF. The CDR3, as DNA: TGTGCCAGCAGTCAGAAACAGGGGAAATATGGCTACACCTTC.

Only one count was recorded for this clone. The rearrangement uses TRBV6-5 and TRBJ1-3, with TRBD1 as a possible D gene (6 bases). Germline CDR1 MNHEY, CDR2 SVGAGI. V was shortened by 6 bases and J by 4 bases, with 16 bases between the two germline ends. The CDR3 runs 15 residues. This CDR3 is CASRSTGQGGNTIYF. Written as DNA, the CDR3 is TGTGCCAGCAGATCAACAGGGCAGGGCGGAAACACCATATATTTT.

The chain carries TRBV9 and TRBJ2-5; 9 bases align to TRBD2. The trim removed 0 bases at V and 4 bases at J, leaving 1 base unmatched. This CDR3 is built from 14 residues. Germline values: CDR1 SGDLS, CDR2 YYNGEE. CDR3: CASSVEAGGETQYF. CDR3 sequence (DNA): TGTGCCAGCAGCGTAGAAGCGGGGGGAGAGACCCAGTACTTC. Looking up the rest from reference TRBV9 and TRBJ2-5 gives the full variable domain: DSGVTQTPKHLITATGQRVTLRCSPRSGDLSVYWYQQSLDQGLQFLIQYYNGEERAKGNILERFSAQQFPDLHSELNLSSLELGDSALYFCASSVEAGGETQYFGPGTRLLVL.

The rearrangement links TRBV9 to TRBJ1-3; 12 nucleotides line up with TRBD1. CDR3 length equals 19 residues. The V gene's germline CDR1 is SGDLS and CDR2 YYNGEE. The V gene end was trimmed by 1 base and the J gene end by 4 bases; junction bases not matched to a gene: 12. For the CDR3, the DNA is TGTGCCAGCAGCGTATCCGTACCGGGACAGGGGGCGCCGGGAAACACCATATATTTT. This encodes CASSVSVPGQGAPGNTIYF. The variable domain in full, completed from reference TRBV9 and TRBJ1-3, reads DSGVTQTPKHLITATGQRVTLRCSPRSGDLSVYWYQQSLDQGLQFLIQYYNGEERAKGNILERFSAQQFPDLHSELNLSSLELGDSALYFCASSVSVPGQGAPGNTIYFGEGSWLTVV.